Listed below are T cell receptor beta chains from one sample, sequenced in a study of shared clonotypes between healthy human individuals. Measured with immunoSEQ multiplex PCR; TCRdb has only the in-frame clones, and not every one. This repertoire shows roughly 2,000,000 clones, over 85% found once; its top ten account for less than 2%. The source material was naive CD8+ T cells from PBMCs. These receptors were obtained from a man between 18 and 29 years old in good health. Some clones in this sample may be carry-over from other donors' samples. Both conserved end residues are part of each CDR3. D genes are given only for firm matches. The size entry is marked missing in some rows and otherwise reads once, few, many or a size class.

clone_size,v_call,j_call,d_call,cdr3_aa,cdr3_nt
.,TRBV29-1,TRBJ1-1,TRBD1,CSEEAGGAAEAFF,TGCAGCGAAGAAGCAGGGGGCGCGGCTGAAGCTTTCTTT
.,TRBV7-9,TRBJ2-3,.,CASSFGPPGRSTDTQYF,TGTGCCAGCAGCTTCGGGCCACCCGGCCGTAGCACAGATACGCAGTATTTT
.,TRBV6-6,TRBJ2-7,.,CASSYGGTAYEQYF,TGTGCCAGCAGTTACGGGGGGACAGCCTACGAGCAGTACTTC
.,TRBV9,TRBJ2-1,.,CASSVPRGADNEQFF,TGTGCCAGCAGCGTCCCTCGGGGGGCGGACAATGAGCAGTTCTTC
once,TRBV28,TRBJ1-2,.,CASSPPQNSYGYTF,TGTGCCAGCAGTCCTCCCCAGAATTCATATGGCTACACCTTC
.,TRBV9,TRBJ1-3,.,CASSVEGTPGNTIYF,TGTGCCAGCAGCGTAGAAGGGACTCCTGGAAACACCATATATTTT
.,TRBV19,TRBJ2-1,TRBD2,CASSIDGLAGGPYNEQFF,TGTGCCAGTAGTATTGATGGCCTAGCGGGAGGTCCCTACAATGAGCAGTTCTTC
.,TRBV5-1,TRBJ2-3,.,CASSFAGTWGDTQYF,TGCGCCAGCAGCTTCGCAGGGACGTGGGGAGATACGCAGTATTTT
few,TRBV30,TRBJ1-1,TRBD1,CAWIGDRGPEAFF,TGTGCCTGGATAGGGGACAGAGGGCCTGAAGCTTTCTTT
.,TRBV7-3,TRBJ2-3,TRBD1,CASSLRTGGMSDTQYF,TGTGCCAGCAGCCTACGGACAGGGGGCATGTCAGATACGCAGTATTTT
.,TRBV5-6,TRBJ2-3,.,CASSLRPVPTDTQYF,TGTGCCAGCAGCTTGAGACCGGTTCCTACAGATACGCAGTATTTT
.,TRBV7-9,TRBJ2-7,.,CASSLEGFYEQYF,TGTGCCAGCAGCTTAGAAGGATTCTACGAGCAGTACTTC
once,TRBV6-1,TRBJ2-7,.,CASVRGGSYEQYF,TGTGCCAGCGTTAGGGGGGGCTCCTACGAGCAGTACTTC
.,TRBV28,TRBJ2-7,.,CASSLGQVGPSQYF,TGTGCCAGCAGTTTAGGGCAGGTGGGACCGTCGCAGTACTTC
.,TRBV12-5,TRBJ2-1,TRBD2,CASGLVPVAGGFNSDGYNEQFF,TGTGCTAGTGGTTTGGTACCAGTGGCGGGAGGTTTCAATTCAGACGGCTACAATGAGCAGTTCTTC
.,TRBV29-1,TRBJ1-2,.,CSVEARGTANYGYTF,TGCAGCGTTGAAGCTCGAGGGACGGCTAACTATGGCTACACCTTC
once,TRBV28,TRBJ2-5,.,CASSSGTQETQYF,TGTGCCAGCAGTTCAGGGACTCAAGAGACCCAGTACTTC
.,TRBV5-6,TRBJ2-1,TRBD1,CASSLARTGGYNEQFF,TGTGCCAGCAGTCTGGCTAGGACAGGGGGTTACAATGAGCAGTTCTTC
.,TRBV7-6,TRBJ2-1,TRBD2,CASRPRTSGRVYNEQFF,TGTGCCAGCAGACCCAGGACTAGCGGGAGGGTCTACAATGAGCAGTTCTTC
.,TRBV7-9,TRBJ2-7,TRBD1,CASSGTGASYEQYF,TGTGCCAGCAGCGGGACAGGGGCTTCCTACGAGCAGTACTTC
few,TRBV4-3,TRBJ1-4,.,CASSQESVPNEKLFF,TGCGCCAGCAGCCAAGAGTCAGTACCAAATGAAAAACTGTTTTTT
.,TRBV7-9,TRBJ2-6,.,CAHSGGPGANVLTF,TGTGCTCACAGTGGGGGCCCCGGGGCCAACGTCCTGACTTTC
.,TRBV5-1,TRBJ2-7,TRBD1,CASSAVAGGPIPYEQYF,TGCGCCAGCAGCGCGGTGGCAGGGGGCCCCATTCCCTACGAGCAGTACTTC
.,TRBV7-2,TRBJ2-1,TRBD2,CASSSGLANEQFF,TGTGCCAGCAGCTCTGGACTAGCCAATGAGCAGTTCTTC
.,TRBV2,TRBJ2-3,TRBD1,CASIPRDRVFTDTQYF,TGTGCCAGCATTCCCCGGGACAGGGTTTTCACAGATACGCAGTATTTT
.,TRBV2,TRBJ1-1,.,CASNIRRAGAFF,TGTGCCAGCAACATAAGGAGGGCAGGAGCTTTCTTT